This is a list of T cell receptor beta chains from one sample in a study of cytomegalovirus exposure and HLA in healthy donors. Repertoires were generated with immunoSEQ multiplex PCR, while TCRdb's copy carries only in-frame clones and drops some. The sample has more than 200,000 clones, approximately 70% seen once; the top ten hold around 2.6%. Sequencing was done on a sample of PBMCs. The receptors derive from a middle-aged man in good health and CMV-seropositive. Each CDR3 is given with its conserved first and last residue. The order of the fields is J gene, clone size, D gene, V gene, CDR3 DNA, CDR3 protein. D genes are given only for firm matches. Not every row has a clone size; where given, it reads once, few, many or a size class.

TRBJ2-3 NA TRBD2 TRBV6-5 TGTGCCAGCAGCCCCGGGACTAGCAAGGCAGATACGCAGTATTTT CASSPGTSKADTQYF
TRBJ2-1 NA NA TRBV6-4 TGTGCCAGCAGTGAGGGGGCAGGTGGGAATGAGCAGTTCTTC CASSEGAGGNEQFF
TRBJ1-4 NA TRBD1 TRBV6-1 TGTGCCAGCAGTCGTAAGGGGACAGGGGATGAAAAACTGTTTTTT CASSRKGTGDEKLFF
TRBJ2-7 NA NA TRBV7-8 TGTGCCAGCAGCTTAAGGACAGTCAACTACGAGCAGTACTTC CASSLRTVNYEQYF
TRBJ1-5 NA NA TRBV5-6 TGTGCCAGCAGCTTGGGGGCAGGGGCTAGCAATCAGCCCCAGCATTTT CASSLGAGASNQPQHF
TRBJ2-2 NA NA TRBV5-1 TGCGCCAGCAGCTTGGAGGCTAGAGGAACCGGGGAGCTGTTTTTT CASSLEARGTGELFF
TRBJ1-4 NA NA TRBV15 TGTGCCACCAGCAGAGACAACACAGCAGCTAATGAAAAACTGTTTTTT CATSRDNTAANEKLFF
TRBJ1-4 few NA TRBV5-5 TGTGCCAGCAGCCTCCGGGGGGGCCGTGAGGAAAAACTGTTTTTT CASSLRGGREEKLFF
TRBJ2-2 NA NA TRBV2 TGTGCCAGCAGAGTCAGAACCAACCCGATGAACACCGGGGAGCTGTTTTTT CASRVRTNPMNTGELFF
TRBJ2-7 NA TRBD2 TRBV2 TGTGCCAGCAGCCCTTGGACTAGCGGGGGGGCATACGAGCAGTACTTC CASSPWTSGGAYEQYF
TRBJ1-2 NA NA TRBV5-1 TGCGCCAGCAGCTCTCGGACGGCTGAGCCCCCAGGGAACTATGGCTACACCTTC CASSSRTAEPPGNYGYTF
TRBJ1-5 NA TRBD1 TRBV5-6 TGTGCCAGCAGCTTGCTGGGGACAGGGCTAAATCAGCCCCAGCATTTT CASSLLGTGLNQPQHF
TRBJ2-3 NA TRBD2 TRBV2 TGTGCCAGCAGTGAAGCGAGGGCGGGGGGAACAGATACGCAGTATTTT CASSEARAGGTDTQYF
TRBJ1-1 NA NA TRBV19 TGTGCCAGTAGTGCCGGTCCGAACACTGAAGCTTTCTTT CASSAGPNTEAFF
TRBJ2-2 NA NA TRBV13 TGTGCCAGCAGCTCCCTCGGGCGGGGGAACACCGGGGAGCTGTTTTTT CASSSLGRGNTGELFF
TRBJ1-2 NA NA TRBV29-1 TGCAGCGTTGAAGGTGGCGGGATTAACTATGGCTACACCTTC CSVEGGGINYGYTF
TRBJ1-5 NA NA TRBV10-3 TGTGCCATCAGTGAGGGCAGGGATAATCAGCCCCAGCATTTT CAISEGRDNQPQHF
TRBJ1-2 few TRBD1 TRBV25-1 TGTGCCAGCAGTCAAGACAGGGGGCAGAACTATGGCTACACCTTC CASSQDRGQNYGYTF
TRBJ2-1 NA NA TRBV11-3 TGTGCCAGCAGCTTAGGCGGCACACGCTTTTTCGGTGAGCAGTTCTTC CASSLGGTRFFGEQFF
TRBJ2-7 NA TRBD1 TRBV19 TGTGCCAGTAGTATTGAGGAACAGGGGGCCTTCTACGAGCAGTACTTC CASSIEEQGAFYEQYF
TRBJ2-5 few NA TRBV5-8 TGTGCCAGCAGCTTGGCGGGTTTGTTGGAGACCCAGTACTTC CASSLAGLLETQYF
TRBJ2-3 NA TRBD2 TRBV28 TGTGCCAGCAGCTACCCAGCGGGGGGGAGAGATACGCAGTATTTT CASSYPAGGRDTQYF
TRBJ1-1 NA NA TRBV7-2 TGTGCCAGCAGCTCCTTTATGAACACTGAAGCTTTCTTT CASSSFMNTEAFF
TRBJ2-7 NA TRBD1 TRBV28 TGTGCCAGCAGTTTCCTTAGCGTGGGACAGGGGAGTCCCTACGAGCAGTACTTC CASSFLSVGQGSPYEQYF
TRBJ2-7 NA TRBD2 TRBV19 TGTGCCAGTAGTAGGACCGGACTAGCGGGGGCCTACGAGCAGTACTTC CASSRTGLAGAYEQYF
TRBJ2-2 NA NA TRBV29-1 TGCAGCGGGAGACAGGCGGACACCGGGGAGCTGTTTTTT CSGRQADTGELFF
TRBJ1-6 NA NA TRBV6-5 TGTGCCAGCAGTTACAACGGGGAGCTGAATAATTCACCCCTCCACTTT CASSYNGELNNSPLHF
TRBJ2-5 few TRBD1 TRBV19 TGTGCCAGTAGTTCGGACAGGGGACAAGAGACCCAGTACTTC CASSSDRGQETQYF
TRBJ1-6 NA NA TRBV13 TGTGCCAGCAGGCACATAGCAGTGGCGCGAAATTCACCCCTCCACTTT CASRHIAVARNSPLHF
TRBJ1-2 few TRBD1 TRBV5-1 TGCGCCAGCAGCTCGGGACAGGGTAACTATGGCTACACCTTC CASSSGQGNYGYTF
TRBJ1-2 NA NA TRBV6-1 TGTGCCAGCAGTGACCTCGGCTATGGCTACACCTTC CASSDLGYGYTF
TRBJ1-1 NA NA TRBV19 TGTGCCAGTAGTACCCAAGGGATCACGGGGGCTTTCTTT CASSTQGITGAFF
TRBJ2-7 NA TRBD1 TRBV7-2 TGTGCCAGCAGCGTAGGACAGGGGGCTCGGGAGCAGTACTTC CASSVGQGAREQYF
TRBJ2-7 few TRBD2 TRBV2 TGTGCCAGCAGTCTGGTCTCTAGCGGGGGTCCGTACGAGCAGTACTTC CASSLVSSGGPYEQYF
TRBJ2-1 NA TRBD2 TRBV7-6 TGTGCCAGCAGCTCGTCGGGAGGGGGCAATGAGCAGTTCTTC CASSSSGGGNEQFF
TRBJ1-1 NA TRBD1 TRBV6-1 TGTGCCAGCAGGGACTTAGACAGGGGACACACTGAAGCTTTCTTC CASRDLDRGHTEAFF
TRBJ2-3 NA TRBD2 TRBV9 TGTGCCAGCAGCGAGGGGCTAGCGGGGGTCACAGATACGCAGTATTTT CASSEGLAGVTDTQYF
TRBJ1-3 NA NA TRBV29-1 TGCAGCGCCGAGACAGGAAACACCATATATTTT CSAETGNTIYF